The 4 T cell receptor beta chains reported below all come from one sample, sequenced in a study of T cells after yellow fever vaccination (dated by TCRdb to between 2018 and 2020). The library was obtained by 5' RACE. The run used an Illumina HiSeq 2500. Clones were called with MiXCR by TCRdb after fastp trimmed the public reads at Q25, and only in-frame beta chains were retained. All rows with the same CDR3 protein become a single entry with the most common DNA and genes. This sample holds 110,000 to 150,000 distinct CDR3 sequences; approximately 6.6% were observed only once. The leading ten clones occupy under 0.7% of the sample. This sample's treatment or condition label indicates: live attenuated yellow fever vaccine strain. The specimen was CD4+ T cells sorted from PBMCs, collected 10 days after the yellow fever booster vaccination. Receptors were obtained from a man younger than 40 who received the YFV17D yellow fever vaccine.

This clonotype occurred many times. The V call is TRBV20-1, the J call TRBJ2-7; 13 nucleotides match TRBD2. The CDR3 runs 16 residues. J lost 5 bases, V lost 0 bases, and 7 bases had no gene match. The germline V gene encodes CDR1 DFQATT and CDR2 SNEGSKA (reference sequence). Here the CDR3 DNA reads TGCAGTGCTAGAGATCCTCGGACTAGCGGGAGCCACGAGCAGTACTTC. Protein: CSARDPRTSGSHEQYF.

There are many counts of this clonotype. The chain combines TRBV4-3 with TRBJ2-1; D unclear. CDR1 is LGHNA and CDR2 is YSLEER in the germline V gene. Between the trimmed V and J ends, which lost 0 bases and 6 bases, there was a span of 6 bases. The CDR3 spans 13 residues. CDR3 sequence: CASSQDLRNEQFF. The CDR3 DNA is TGCGCCAGCAGCCAAGATCTACGCAATGAGCAGTTCTTC.

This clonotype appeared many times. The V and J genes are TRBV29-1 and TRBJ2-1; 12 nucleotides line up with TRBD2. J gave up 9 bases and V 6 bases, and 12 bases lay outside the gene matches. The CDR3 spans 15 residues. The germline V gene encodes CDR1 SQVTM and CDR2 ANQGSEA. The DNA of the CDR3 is TGCAGCGTGACCCCCAGTCTAGCGGGAGGGGGTGAGCAGTTCTTC. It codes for CSVTPSLAGGGEQFF.

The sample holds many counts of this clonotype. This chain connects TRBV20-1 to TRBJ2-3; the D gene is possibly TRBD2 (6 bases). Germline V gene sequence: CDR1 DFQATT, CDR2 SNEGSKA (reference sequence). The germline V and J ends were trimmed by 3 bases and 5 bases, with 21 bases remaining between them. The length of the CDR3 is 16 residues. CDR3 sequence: CSARPSTGLVQDTQYF. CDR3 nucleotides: TGCAGTGCTAGGCCAAGTACGGGACTGGTCCAAGATACGCAGTATTTT.